Detailed here is one T cell receptor (beta chain). What it binds is unknown. This sample stems from a study of PD-1 blockade in classical Hodgkin lymphoma. Study findings and constraints: By C4D1, diversity of CD4+ TCRs had risen significantly, whereas that of CD8+ TCRs had not.

Germline V lookup: CDR1 MNHEY, CDR2 SMNVEV (reference sequence). CDR3 length equals 16 residues. Trimming removed 4 bases at V and 3 bases at J, with 18 bases between. Time point denoted: cycle 4 day 1 (C4D1), after 6 weeks of nivolumab. Autologous stem cell transplantation was followed by relapse in every patient, and brentuximab vedotin exposure varied. The study purified CD4+ T cells from thawed PBMCs using magnetic negative selection. TCRdb's copy holds only in-frame clones and misses some; the assay was immunoSEQ multiplex PCR. The profile shows 30,000 to 40,000 clones, around nine tenths of them singletons.

This chain joins TRBV27 and TRBJ1-1; D perhaps matches TRBD1 (5 bases). The starting material was CD4+ T cells from blood, obtained before the fourth cycle of nivolumab. This sequence originates from a human donor with classical Hodgkin lymphoma. The CDR3 sequence is CASSSTGFPWDTEAFF. The CDR3 DNA is TGTGCCAGCAGTTCTACAGGTTTCCCTTGGGACACTGAAGCTTTCTTT.